This is a list of T cell receptor beta chains from one sample in a study of brain metastases from non-small cell lung cancer. Sequencing used immunoSEQ multiplex PCR; TCRdb keeps in-frame clones, though not all of them. The sample has about 2,800 clones; roughly four fifths are singletons. What was sequenced was primary lung tumor tissue. These receptors all come from a donor aged 40 or older with non-small cell lung cancer. Both conserved end residues are part of each CDR3. The order of the fields is CDR3 protein, J gene, clone size, V gene. The size field is filled for only some rows; it gives once, few, many or a size class.

CDR3: CASRLGGDGYTF
J: TRBJ1-2
size: -
V: TRBV28

CDR3: CASSPQAGNQPQHF
J: TRBJ1-5
size: once
V: TRBV6-5

CDR3: CAIGAVDTIYF
J: TRBJ1-3
size: few
V: TRBV10-3

CDR3: CASRGTLLVENGYTF
J: TRBJ1-2
size: -
V: TRBV6-1

CDR3: CASSMGGVPGELFF
J: TRBJ2-2
size: -
V: TRBV11-1

CDR3: CAIMGLAAGELFF
J: TRBJ2-2
size: -
V: TRBV10-3

CDR3: CASTLNGFTEAFF
J: TRBJ1-1
size: -
V: TRBV2

CDR3: CASSQETSGREQFF
J: TRBJ2-1
size: -
V: TRBV4-1

CDR3: CASSQERNRNTEAFF
J: TRBJ1-1
size: once
V: TRBV14

CDR3: CAISERGQGALGYGYTF
J: TRBJ1-2
size: -
V: TRBV10-3

CDR3: CASSSGLRGQYF
J: TRBJ2-7
size: -
V: TRBV7-9

CDR3: CASSQVLGEQYF
J: TRBJ2-7
size: -
V: TRBV3-1/TRBV3-2

CDR3: CASRPGGYGYTF
J: TRBJ1-2
size: -
V: TRBV19

CDR3: CAIRGLRAGPVYEQYF
J: TRBJ2-7
size: -
V: TRBV10-3

CDR3: CASSLIGKFDYGYTF
J: TRBJ1-2
size: few
V: TRBV27

CDR3: CASSLEPDGGNQPQHF
J: TRBJ1-5
size: -
V: TRBV7-6

CDR3: CASSEGIGQMDEQFF
J: TRBJ2-1
size: few
V: TRBV2

CDR3: CASSLSPLGVYEQYF
J: -
size: -
V: TRBV7-2

CDR3: CASSLRQGNNQPQHF
J: TRBJ1-5
size: -
V: TRBV3-1/TRBV3-2